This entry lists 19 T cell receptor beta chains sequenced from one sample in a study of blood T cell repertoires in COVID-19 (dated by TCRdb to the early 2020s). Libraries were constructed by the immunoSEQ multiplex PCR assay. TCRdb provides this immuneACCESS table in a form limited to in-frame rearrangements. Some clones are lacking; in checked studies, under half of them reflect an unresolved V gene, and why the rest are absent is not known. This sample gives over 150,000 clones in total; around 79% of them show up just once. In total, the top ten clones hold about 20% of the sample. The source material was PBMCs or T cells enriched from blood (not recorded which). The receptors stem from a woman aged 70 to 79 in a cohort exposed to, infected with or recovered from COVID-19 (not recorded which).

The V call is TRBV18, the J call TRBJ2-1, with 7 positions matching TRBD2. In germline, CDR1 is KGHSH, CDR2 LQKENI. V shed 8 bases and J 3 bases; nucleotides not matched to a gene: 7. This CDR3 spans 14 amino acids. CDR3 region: CASRESGIYNEQFF. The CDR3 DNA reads TGTGCCAGCCGAGAGAGCGGGATCTACAATGAGCAGTTCTTC.

In DNA, the CDR3 is TGTGCCAGCAGCTCACGACTAGCGGGAGGGACGGGAGAGACCCAGTACTTC. This sequence encodes CASSSRLAGGTGETQYF. J is TRBJ2-5 and V is TRBV7-2; 14 nucleotides match TRBD2. Looked up from germline, CDR1 is SGHTA and CDR2 is FQGNSA. The trim removed 4 bases at V and 4 bases at J, leaving 8 bases unmatched. There are 17 residues in the CDR3.

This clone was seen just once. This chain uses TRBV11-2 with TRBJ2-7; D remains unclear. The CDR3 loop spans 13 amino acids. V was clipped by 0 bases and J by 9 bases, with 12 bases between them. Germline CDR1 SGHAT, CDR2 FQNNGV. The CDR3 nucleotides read TGTGCCAGCAGCTTAGATATGCAGGTGGGGCAGTACTTC. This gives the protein CASSLDMQVGQYF. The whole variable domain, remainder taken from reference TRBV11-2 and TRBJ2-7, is EAGVAQSPRYKIIEKRQSVAFWCNPISGHATLYWYQQILGQGPKLLIQFQNNGVVDDSQLPKDRFSAERLKGVDSTLKIQPAKLEDSAVYLCASSLDMQVGQYFGPGTRLTVT.

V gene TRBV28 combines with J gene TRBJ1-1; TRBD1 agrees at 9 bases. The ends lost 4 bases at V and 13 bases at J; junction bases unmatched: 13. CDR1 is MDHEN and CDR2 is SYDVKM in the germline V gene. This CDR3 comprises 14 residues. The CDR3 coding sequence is TGTGCCAGCAGTTACCTCGGGGACAGGGCCTTTGGTTTCTTT. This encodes CASSYLGDRAFGFF.

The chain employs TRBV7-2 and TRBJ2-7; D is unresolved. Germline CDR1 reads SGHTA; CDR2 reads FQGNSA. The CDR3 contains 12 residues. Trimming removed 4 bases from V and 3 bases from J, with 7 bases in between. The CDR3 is CASSSTGYEQYF. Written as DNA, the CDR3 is TGTGCCAGCAGCTCAACCGGCTACGAGCAGTACTTC.

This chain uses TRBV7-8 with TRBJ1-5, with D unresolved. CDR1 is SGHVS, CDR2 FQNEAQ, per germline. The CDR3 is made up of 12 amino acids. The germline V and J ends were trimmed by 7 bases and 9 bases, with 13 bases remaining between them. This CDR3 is CASNHAEGPQHF. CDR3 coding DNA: TGTGCCAGCAACCACGCTGAGGGGCCCCAGCATTTT. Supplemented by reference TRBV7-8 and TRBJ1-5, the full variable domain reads GAGVSQSPRYKVAKRGQDVALRCDPISGHVSLFWYQQALGQGPEFLTYFQNEAQLDKSGLPSDRFFAERPEGSVSTLKIQRTQQEDSAVYLCASNHAEGPQHFGDGTRLSIL.

The CDR3 loop reads CAWSVLGGEAFF. The CDR3 nucleotides are TGTGCCTGGAGTGTACTTGGGGGGGAAGCTTTCTTT. V gene TRBV30 combines with J gene TRBJ1-1; maybe TRBD1 (5 bases). Germline lookup yields CDR1 GTSNPN and CDR2 SVGIG (reference sequence). This CDR3 comprises 12 residues. The V and J ends lost 0 bases and 8 bases respectively, with 10 bases between them.

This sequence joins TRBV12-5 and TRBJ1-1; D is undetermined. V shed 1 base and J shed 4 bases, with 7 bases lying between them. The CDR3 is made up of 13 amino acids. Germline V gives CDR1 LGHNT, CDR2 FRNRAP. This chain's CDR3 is CASGLESGTEAFF. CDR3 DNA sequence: TGTGCTAGTGGTTTGGAGTCGGGCACTGAAGCTTTCTTT.

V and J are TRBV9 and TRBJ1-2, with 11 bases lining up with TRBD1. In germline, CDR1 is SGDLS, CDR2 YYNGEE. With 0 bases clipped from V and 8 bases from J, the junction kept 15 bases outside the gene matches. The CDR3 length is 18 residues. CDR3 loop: CASSVGVSGQGARGGYTF. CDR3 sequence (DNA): TGTGCCAGCAGCGTAGGGGTGTCTGGACAGGGGGCGCGAGGGGGCTACACCTTC.

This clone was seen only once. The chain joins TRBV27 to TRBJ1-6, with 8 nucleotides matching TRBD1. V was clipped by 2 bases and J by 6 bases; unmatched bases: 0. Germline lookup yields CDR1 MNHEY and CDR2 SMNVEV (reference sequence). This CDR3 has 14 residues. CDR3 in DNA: TGTGCCAGCAGTTTAGACAGGGGTAATTCACCCCTCCACTTT. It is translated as CASSLDRGNSPLHF.

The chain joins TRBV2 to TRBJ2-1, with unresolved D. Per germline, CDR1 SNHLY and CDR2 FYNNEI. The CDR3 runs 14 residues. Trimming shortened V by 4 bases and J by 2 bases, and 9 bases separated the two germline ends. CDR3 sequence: CASSGAIPYNEQFF. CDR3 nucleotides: TGTGCCAGCAGTGGGGCGATCCCCTACAATGAGCAGTTCTTC.

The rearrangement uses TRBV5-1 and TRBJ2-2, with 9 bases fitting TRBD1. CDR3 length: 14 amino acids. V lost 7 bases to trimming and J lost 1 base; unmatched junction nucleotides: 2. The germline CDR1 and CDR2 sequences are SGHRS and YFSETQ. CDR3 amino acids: CASGDRVNTGELFF. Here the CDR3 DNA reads TGCGCCAGCGGGGACAGGGTGAACACCGGGGAGCTGTTTTTT.

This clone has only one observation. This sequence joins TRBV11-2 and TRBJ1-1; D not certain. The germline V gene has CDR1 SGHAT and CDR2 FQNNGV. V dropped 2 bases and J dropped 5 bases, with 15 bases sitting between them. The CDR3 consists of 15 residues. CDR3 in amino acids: CASSLRQVPRTEAFF. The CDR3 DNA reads TGTGCCAGCAGCTTACGCCAGGTCCCCAGGACTGAAGCTTTCTTT.

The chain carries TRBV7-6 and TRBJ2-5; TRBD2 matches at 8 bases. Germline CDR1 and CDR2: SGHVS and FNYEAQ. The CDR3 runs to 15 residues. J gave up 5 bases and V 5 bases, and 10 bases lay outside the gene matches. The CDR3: CASSRLAGKGETQYF. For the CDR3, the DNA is TGTGCCAGCAGCAGGCTAGCGGGCAAAGGGGAGACCCAGTACTTC.

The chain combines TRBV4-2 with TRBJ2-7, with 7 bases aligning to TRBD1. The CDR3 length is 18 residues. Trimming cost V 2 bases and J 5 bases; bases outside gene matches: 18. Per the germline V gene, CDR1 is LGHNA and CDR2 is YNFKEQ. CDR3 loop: CASSQNKRTGTVFHEQYF. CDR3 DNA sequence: TGTGCCAGCAGCCAAAACAAACGTACCGGGACAGTCTTCCACGAGCAGTACTTC.

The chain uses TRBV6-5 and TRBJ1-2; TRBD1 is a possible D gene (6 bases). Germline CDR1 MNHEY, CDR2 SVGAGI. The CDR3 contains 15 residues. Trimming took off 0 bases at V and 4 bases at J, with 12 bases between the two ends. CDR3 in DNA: TGTGCCAGCAGTTACTCGAACCAGGGGAGCTATGGCTACACCTTC. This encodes CASSYSNQGSYGYTF.

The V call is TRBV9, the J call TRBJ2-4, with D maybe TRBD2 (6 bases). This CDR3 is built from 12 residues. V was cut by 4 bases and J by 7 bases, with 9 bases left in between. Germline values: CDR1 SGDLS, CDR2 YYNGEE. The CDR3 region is CASSPGGNIQYF. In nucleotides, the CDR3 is TGTGCCAGCAGCCCTGGGGGGAACATTCAGTACTTC.

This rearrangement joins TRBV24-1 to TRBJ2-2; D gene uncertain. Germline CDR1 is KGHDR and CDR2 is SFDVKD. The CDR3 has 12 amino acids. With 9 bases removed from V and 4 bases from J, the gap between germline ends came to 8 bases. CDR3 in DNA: TGTGCCACCCACTCAGGCACCGGGGAGCTGTTTTTT. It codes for CATHSGTGELFF.

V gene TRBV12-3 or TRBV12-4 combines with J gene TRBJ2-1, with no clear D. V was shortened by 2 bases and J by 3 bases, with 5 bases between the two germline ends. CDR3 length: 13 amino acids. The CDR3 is CASSLTSYNEQFF. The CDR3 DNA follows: TGTGCCAGCAGTTTAACCAGCTACAATGAGCAGTTCTTC.